This T cell receptor beta chain was recovered during a study of blood T cell repertoires in COVID-19. V dropped 7 bases and J dropped 1 base, with 13 bases sitting between them. Germline CDR1 reads MNHNS; CDR2 reads SASEGT. The CDR3 length is 14 residues. Per the study methods: Nucleated cell number was recorded as an estimate derived from reference gene primer amplification. Profiled with immunoSEQ multiplex PCR; TCRdb holds only in-frame clones, not every one. The DNA gave D and trimming, while V, J and clone size come from that table. The profile shows about 49,000 clones, about 76% of them singletons.

Sequenced: peripheral blood. This TCR was recovered from a woman aged 80 or over with COVID-19, enrolled during active disease. V and J are TRBV6-1 and TRBJ1-1; TRBD1 might be the D (5 bases). CDR3 amino acids: CASIIMGGNTEAFF. The CDR3 region has the DNA TGTGCCAGCATCATCATGGGGGGGAACACTGAAGCTTTCTTT.